There are a few counts of the clone carrying this TCR beta chain. Its antigen is still unknown. Just one base apart from a much larger clone, this may be a read error. Here the CDR3 omits its conserved ending phenylalanine or tryptophan, so a read error is the likely source. Trimming took off 5 bases at V and 2 bases at J, with 11 bases between the two ends. The CDR3 contains 14 residues. Germline V CDR1 and CDR2: SGHTA, FQGNSA. Prepared libraries of TCR beta cDNA carried unique molecular identifiers. cDNA molecules numbering about 480,000 came from about 1 to 10 million T cells. TCRdb ran MiXCR on the PCR reads and lists one entry per CDR3 protein. Seen here are 350,000 to 450,000 distinct CDR3 sequences, 30% to 45% observed once, and the top ten hold roughly 13%. This sample is part of a study of post-analysis software for immune sequencing data. General study findings and limits: The normalized Chao1 diversity of multiple sclerosis patients was significantly lower than that of controls. The study found TRBV5-6, TRBV5-1 and TRBV20-1 among roughly 5 TRBV segments more frequent in patients than controls. With F measure, samples from one preparation batch clustered together strongly.

The chain uses TRBV7-2 and TRBJ2-3; D is unclear. Sequencing was done on a sample of blood. The TCR sequence derives from a girl between 10 and 17 years old with multiple sclerosis. CDR3 DNA: TGTGCCAGCAGCCAAAGTGGAGACACAGATACGCAGTATTGT. Protein sequence: CASSQSGDTDTQYC.